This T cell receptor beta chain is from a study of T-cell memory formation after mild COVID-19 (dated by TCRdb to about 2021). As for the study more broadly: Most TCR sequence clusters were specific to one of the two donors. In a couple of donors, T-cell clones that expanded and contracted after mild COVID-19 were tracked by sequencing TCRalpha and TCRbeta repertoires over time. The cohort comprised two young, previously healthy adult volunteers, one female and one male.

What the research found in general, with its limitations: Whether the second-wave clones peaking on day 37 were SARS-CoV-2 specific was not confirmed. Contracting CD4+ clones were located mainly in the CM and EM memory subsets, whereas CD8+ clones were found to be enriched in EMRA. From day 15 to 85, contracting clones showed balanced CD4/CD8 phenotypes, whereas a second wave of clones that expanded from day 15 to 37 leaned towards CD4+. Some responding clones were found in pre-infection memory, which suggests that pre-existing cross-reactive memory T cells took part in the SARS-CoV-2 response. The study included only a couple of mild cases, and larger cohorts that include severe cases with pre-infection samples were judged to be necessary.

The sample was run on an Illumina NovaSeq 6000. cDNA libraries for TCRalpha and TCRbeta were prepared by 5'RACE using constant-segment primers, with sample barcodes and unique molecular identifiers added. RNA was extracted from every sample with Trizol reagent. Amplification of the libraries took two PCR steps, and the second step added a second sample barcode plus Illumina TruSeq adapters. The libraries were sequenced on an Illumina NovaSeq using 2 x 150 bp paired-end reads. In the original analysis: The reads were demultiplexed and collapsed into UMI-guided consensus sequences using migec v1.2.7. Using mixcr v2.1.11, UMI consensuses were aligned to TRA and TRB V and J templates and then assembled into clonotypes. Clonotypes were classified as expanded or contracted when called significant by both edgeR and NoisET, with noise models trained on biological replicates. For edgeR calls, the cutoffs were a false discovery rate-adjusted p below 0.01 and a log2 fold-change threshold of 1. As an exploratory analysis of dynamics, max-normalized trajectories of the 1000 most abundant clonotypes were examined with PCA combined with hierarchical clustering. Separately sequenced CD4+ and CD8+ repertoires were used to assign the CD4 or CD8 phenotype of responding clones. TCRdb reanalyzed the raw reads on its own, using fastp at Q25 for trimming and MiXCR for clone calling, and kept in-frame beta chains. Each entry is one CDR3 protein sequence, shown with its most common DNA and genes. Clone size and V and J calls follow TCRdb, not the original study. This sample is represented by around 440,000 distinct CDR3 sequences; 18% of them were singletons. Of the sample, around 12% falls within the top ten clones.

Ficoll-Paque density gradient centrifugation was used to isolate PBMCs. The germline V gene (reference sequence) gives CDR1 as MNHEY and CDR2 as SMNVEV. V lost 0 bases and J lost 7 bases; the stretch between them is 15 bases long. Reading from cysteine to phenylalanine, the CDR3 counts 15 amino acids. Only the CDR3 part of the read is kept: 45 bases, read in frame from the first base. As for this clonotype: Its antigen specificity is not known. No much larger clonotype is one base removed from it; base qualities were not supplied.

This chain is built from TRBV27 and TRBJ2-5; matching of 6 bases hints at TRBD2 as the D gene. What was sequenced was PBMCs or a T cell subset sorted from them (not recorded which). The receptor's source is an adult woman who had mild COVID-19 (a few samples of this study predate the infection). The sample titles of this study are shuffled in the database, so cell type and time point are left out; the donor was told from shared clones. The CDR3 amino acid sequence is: CASSLSGNRAGTQYF. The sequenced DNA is TGTGCCAGCAGTTTATCGGGTAACCGAGCGGGGACCCAGTACTTC.